The rows below give T cell receptor beta chains drawn from one sample of a study of blood T cell repertoires in COVID-19. The method was immunoSEQ multiplex PCR; TCRdb's version includes in-frame clones alone and lacks a portion of them. The sample yields about 260,000 clones, approximately 86% seen once. Sample: peripheral blood. The receptor source for this set is a man in his forties who had recovered from COVID-19. Both conserved end residues are part of each CDR3. D genes are given only for firm matches. Only part of the rows carry a size: once, few, many, or a class if the clone is expanded.

>TRBD2|.|TRBJ2-3|15|TRBV25-1
CASSELAGGPDTQYF
TGTGCCAGCAGTGAGCTAGCGGGGGGCCCAGATACGCAGTATTTT
>.|once|TRBJ2-5|15|TRBV11-3
CASSLGGRAGETQYF
TGTGCCAGCAGCTTGGGCGGCAGGGCCGGCGAGACCCAGTACTTC
>.|.|TRBJ1-1|11|TRBV7-2
CASSFGGEAFF
TGTGCCAGCAGCTTCGGGGGAGAAGCTTTCTTT
>.|.|TRBJ1-6|14|TRBV3-1/TRBV3-2
CASSQGGRDSPLHF
TGTGCCAGCAGCCAGGGGGGGAGGGATTCACCCCTCCACTTT
>.|.|TRBJ2-2|17|TRBV30
CAWSVYRTGGRAGELFF
TGTGCCTGGAGTGTATATAGGACAGGAGGGCGCGCCGGGGAGCTGTTTTTT
>.|once|TRBJ2-3|16|TRBV7-2
CASSLELVVFADTQYF
TGTGCCAGCAGCTTAGAGCTAGTGGTGTTTGCAGATACGCAGTATTTT
>TRBD1|.|TRBJ1-6|15|TRBV27
CASSLSGQRHSPLHF
TGTGCCAGCAGTTTGTCGGGACAGAGACATTCACCCCTCCACTTT
>.|.|TRBJ2-6|19|TRBV5-1
CASRAQTHTQGSGANVLTF
TGCGCCAGCAGGGCTCAAACCCACACACAGGGCTCTGGGGCCAACGTCCTGACTTTC
>.|.|TRBJ2-3|16|TRBV7-2
CASSLVRGISTDTQYF
TGTGCCAGCAGCTTAGTCCGGGGGATAAGCACAGATACGCAGTATTTT
>.|.|TRBJ2-3|14|TRBV11-2
CASSRRDFTDTQYF
TGTGCCAGCAGCCGACGGGACTTCACAGATACGCAGTATTTT
>.|.|TRBJ2-5|14|TRBV27
CASSPAAGFETQYF
TGTGCCAGTTCTCCCGCGGCAGGGTTTGAGACCCAGTACTTC
>TRBD1|.|TRBJ2-2|17|TRBV6-2/TRBV6-3
CASSYETGGIWTGELFF
TGTGCCAGCAGTTACGAGACAGGGGGCATCTGGACCGGGGAGCTGTTTTTT
>.|.|TRBJ1-1|13|TRBV5-4
CASSSGPAEVTFF
TGTGCCAGCAGCTCCGGGCCGGCGGAGGTGACTTTCTTT
>.|.|TRBJ2-6|17|TRBV9
CASSVGPGHSGANVLTF
TGTGCCAGCAGCGTAGGTCCAGGACACTCTGGGGCCAACGTCCTGACTTTC
>.|.|TRBJ1-5|12|TRBV29-1
CSVSGGDQPQHF
TGCAGCGTTTCAGGAGGGGATCAGCCCCAGCATTTT
>.|.|TRBJ2-7|14|TRBV7-2
CASSLESASGEQYF
TGTGCCAGCAGCTTAGAGTCAGCCTCGGGCGAGCAGTACTTC
>.|.|TRBJ1-1|13|TRBV10-1
CASSEQGNTEAFF
TGCGCCAGCAGTGAACAGGGTAACACTGAAGCTTTCTTT
>.|.|TRBJ2-5|14|TRBV10-3
CAISESRSPETQYF
TGTGCCATCAGTGAGTCGAGGAGTCCAGAGACCCAGTACTTC
>TRBD2|once|TRBJ2-3|14|TRBV5-1
CASSLSGASDTQYF
TGCGCCAGCAGCTTGAGCGGGGCCTCAGATACGCAGTATTTT
>TRBD1|few|TRBJ2-6|19|TRBV4-2
CASSHPPGQGISGANVLTF
TGTGCCAGCAGCCACCCTCCGGGACAGGGGATCTCTGGGGCCAACGTCCTGACTTTC
>.|.|TRBJ2-7|13|TRBV4-1
CASSFGPRGEQYF
TGCGCCAGCAGCTTCGGGCCCCGGGGCGAGCAGTACTTC
>.|few|TRBJ1-1|13|TRBV19
CASSITGNTEAFF
TGTGCCAGTAGTATCACCGGGAACACTGAAGCTTTCTTT
>.|.|TRBJ2-7|13|TRBV28
CASSFQIPYEQYF
TGTGCCAGCAGTTTTCAGATCCCCTACGAGCAGTACTTC
>TRBD2|.|TRBJ2-7|15|TRBV5-1
CASSLGLAGPYEQYF
TGCGCCAGCAGCTTGGGACTAGCGGGACCCTACGAGCAGTACTTC
>TRBD1|.|TRBJ2-1|16|TRBV15
CATSRGKGGVFGEQFF
TGTGCCACCAGCAGAGGAAAAGGGGGCGTGTTTGGTGAGCAGTTCTTC
>.|.|TRBJ2-7|13|TRBV19
CASSFVGAYEQYF
TGTGCCAGTAGTTTTGTGGGAGCCTACGAGCAGTACTTC
>.|.|TRBJ1-4|12|TRBV5-5
CASSFSSEKLFF
TGTGCCAGCAGCTTTTCTTCTGAAAAACTGTTTTTT
>.|.|TRBJ2-4|14|TRBV27
CASSLGGVPPLQYF
TGTGCCAGCAGTTTAGGAGGCGTTCCACCCCTTCAGTACTTC
>TRBD1|.|TRBJ2-7|14|TRBV18
CASSRRDSSYEQYF
TGTGCCAGCTCACGCAGGGACAGCTCCTACGAGCAGTACTTC
>.|.|TRBJ2-2|12|TRBV2
CVSLKNTGELFF
TGCGTTAGTCTGAAGAACACCGGGGAGCTGTTTTTT
>.|.|TRBJ2-5|12|TRBV29-1
CSGGASKETQYF
TGCAGCGGGGGGGCTAGCAAAGAGACCCAGTACTTC
>.|.|TRBJ1-5|12|TRBV6-6
CASSYSDQPQHF
TGTGCCAGCAGTTACAGCGATCAGCCCCAGCATTTT
>TRBD1|.|TRBJ2-2|13|TRBV11-3
CASRDRGAGELFF
TGTGCCAGCCGGGACAGGGGGGCCGGGGAGCTGTTTTTT
>TRBD2|.|TRBJ2-5|14|TRBV7-2
CASNTGGAGETQYF
TGTGCCAGCAACACCGGGGGGGCAGGCGAGACCCAGTACTTC
>.|.|TRBJ2-3|16|TRBV11-3
CASSLGQGKGSDTQYF
TGTGCCAGCAGCTTGGGGCAGGGGAAAGGGTCAGATACGCAGTATTTT